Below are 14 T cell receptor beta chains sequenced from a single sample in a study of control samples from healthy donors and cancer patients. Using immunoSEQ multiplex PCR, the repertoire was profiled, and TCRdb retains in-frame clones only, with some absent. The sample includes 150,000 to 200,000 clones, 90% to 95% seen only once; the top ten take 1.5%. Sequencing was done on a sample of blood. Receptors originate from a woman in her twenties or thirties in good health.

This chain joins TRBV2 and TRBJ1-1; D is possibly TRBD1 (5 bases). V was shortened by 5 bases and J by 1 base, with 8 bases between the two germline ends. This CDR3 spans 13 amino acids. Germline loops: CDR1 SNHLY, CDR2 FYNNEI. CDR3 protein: CASSSDRNTEAFF. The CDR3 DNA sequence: TGTGCCAGCAGTAGCGACAGGAACACTGAAGCTTTCTTT.

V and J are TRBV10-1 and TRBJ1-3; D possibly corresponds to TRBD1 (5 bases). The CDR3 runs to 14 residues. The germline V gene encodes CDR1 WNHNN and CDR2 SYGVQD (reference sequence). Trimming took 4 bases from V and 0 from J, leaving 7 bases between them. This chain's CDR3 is CASSAGISGNTIYF. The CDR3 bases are TGCGCCAGCAGTGCAGGGATCTCTGGAAACACCATATATTTT.

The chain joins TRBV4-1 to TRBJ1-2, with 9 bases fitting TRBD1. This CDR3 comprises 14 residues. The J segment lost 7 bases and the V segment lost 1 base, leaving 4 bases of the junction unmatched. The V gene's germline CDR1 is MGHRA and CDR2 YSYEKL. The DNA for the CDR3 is TGCGCCAGCAGCCAAGTGGGACAGGGTCCTGGCTACACCTTC. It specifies CASSQVGQGPGYTF.

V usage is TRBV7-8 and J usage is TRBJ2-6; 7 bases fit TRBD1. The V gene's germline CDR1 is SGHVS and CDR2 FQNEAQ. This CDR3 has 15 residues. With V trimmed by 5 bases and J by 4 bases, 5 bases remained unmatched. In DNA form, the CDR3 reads TGTGCCAGCAGCACAGGGGCGCGAGGGGCCAACGTCCTGACTTTC. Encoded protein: CASSTGARGANVLTF.

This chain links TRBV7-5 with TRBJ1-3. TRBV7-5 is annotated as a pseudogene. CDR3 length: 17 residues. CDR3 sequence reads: CARSLPPGGSSGNTIYF. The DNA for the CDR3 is TGTGCCAGAAGCTTACCGCCGGGTGGAAGCTCTGGAAACACCATATATTTT.

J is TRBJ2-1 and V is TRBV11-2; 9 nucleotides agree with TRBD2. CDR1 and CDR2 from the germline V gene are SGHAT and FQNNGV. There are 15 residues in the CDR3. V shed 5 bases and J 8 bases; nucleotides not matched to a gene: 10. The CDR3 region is CASSVLAGRGHEQFF. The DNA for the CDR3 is TGTGCCAGCAGCGTCCTAGCGGGGCGGGGCCATGAGCAGTTCTTC.

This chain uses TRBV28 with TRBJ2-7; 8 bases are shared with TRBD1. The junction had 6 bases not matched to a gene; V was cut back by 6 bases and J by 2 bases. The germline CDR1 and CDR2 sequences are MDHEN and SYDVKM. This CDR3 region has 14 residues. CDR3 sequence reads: CASSPGQAPYEQYF. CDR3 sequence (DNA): TGTGCCAGCAGCCCGGGACAGGCCCCCTACGAGCAGTACTTC.

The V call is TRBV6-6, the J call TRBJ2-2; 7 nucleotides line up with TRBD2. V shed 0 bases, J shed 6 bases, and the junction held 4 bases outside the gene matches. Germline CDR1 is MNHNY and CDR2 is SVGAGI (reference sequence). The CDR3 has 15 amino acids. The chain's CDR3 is CASSYSPTSPGELFF. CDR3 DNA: TGTGCCAGCAGTTACTCCCCGACTAGCCCCGGGGAGCTGTTTTTT.

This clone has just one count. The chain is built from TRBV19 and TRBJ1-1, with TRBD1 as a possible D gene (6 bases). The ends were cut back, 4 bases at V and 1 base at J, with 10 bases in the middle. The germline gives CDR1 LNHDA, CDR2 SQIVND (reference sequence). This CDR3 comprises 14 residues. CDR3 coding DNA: TGTGCCAGTAGTACGGGACAACCGAACACTGAAGCTTTCTTT. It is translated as CASSTGQPNTEAFF.

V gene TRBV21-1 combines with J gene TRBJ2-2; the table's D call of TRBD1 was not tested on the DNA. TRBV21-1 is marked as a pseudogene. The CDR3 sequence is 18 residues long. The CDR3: CASSKRSQNSRNTGELFF. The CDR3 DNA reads TGTGCCAGCAGCAAAAGAAGTCAGAACAGTCGAAACACCGGGGAGCTGTTTTTT.

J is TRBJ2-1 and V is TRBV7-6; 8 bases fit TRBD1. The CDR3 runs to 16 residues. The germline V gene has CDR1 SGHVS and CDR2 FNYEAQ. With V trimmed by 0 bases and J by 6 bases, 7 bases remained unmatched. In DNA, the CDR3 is TGTGCCAGCAGCTTAGCGCCCGGACAGGGCCCCAATGAGCAGTTCTTC. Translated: CASSLAPGQGPNEQFF.

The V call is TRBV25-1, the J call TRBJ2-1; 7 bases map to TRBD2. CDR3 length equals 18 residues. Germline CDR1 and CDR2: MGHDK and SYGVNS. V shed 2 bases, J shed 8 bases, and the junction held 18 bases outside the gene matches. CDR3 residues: CASSEPQSPGGSRDEQFF. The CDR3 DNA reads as TGTGCCAGCAGTGAACCCCAGTCCCCGGGCGGGAGTAGGGATGAGCAGTTCTTC. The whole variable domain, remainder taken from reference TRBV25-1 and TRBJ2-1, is EADIYQTPRYLVIGTGKKITLECSQTMGHDKMYWYQQDPGMELHLIHYSYGVNSTEKGDLSSESTVSRIRTEHFPLTLESARPSHTSQYLCASSEPQSPGGSRDEQFFGPGTRLTVL.

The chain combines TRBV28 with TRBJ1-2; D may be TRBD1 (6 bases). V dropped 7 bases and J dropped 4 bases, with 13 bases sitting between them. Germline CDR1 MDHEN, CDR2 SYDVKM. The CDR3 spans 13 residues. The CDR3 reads CASNLQGLYGYTF. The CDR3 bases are TGTGCCAGCAACCTACAGGGACTCTATGGCTACACCTTC.

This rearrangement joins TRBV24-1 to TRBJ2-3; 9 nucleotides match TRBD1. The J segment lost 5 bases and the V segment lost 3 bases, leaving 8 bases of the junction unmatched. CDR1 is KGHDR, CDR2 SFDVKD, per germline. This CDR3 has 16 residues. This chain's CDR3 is CATSDPGTGKGDTQYF. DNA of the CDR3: TGTGCCACCAGTGATCCCGGGACAGGGAAGGGAGATACGCAGTATTTT.